The sequence of this T cell receptor beta chain was determined in a study of shared clonotypes between healthy human individuals. Study at large: A couple of women and a few men aged 18 to 49 made up the donors. The plates for each donor numbered three CD4 naive, three CD4 memory, two CD8 naive and one CD8 memory.

The CDR3 length is 17 residues. V was pared by 6 bases and J by 4 bases, with 11 bases of the junction left unmatched. In germline, CDR1 is MNHEY, CDR2 SMNVEV (reference sequence). Cells designated naive CD8 were CD45RO-negative and were positively selected for CCR7, with terminally differentiated effector memory CD45RA+ cells excluded. Study results and limitations: Clonotypes which were not shared had lower generation probabilities than clonotypes that all four donors shared. Naive subsets tended to show greater estimated richness than memory subsets.

Profiling relied on immunoSEQ multiplex PCR, and the TCRdb table lists in-frame clones only, not all of them. The table shows about 2 million clones, with approximately 94% occurring only once. Only one count was recorded for this clone. Its antigen is not identified. The source is a man aged 18 to 29 in good health. Sequencing used naive CD8+ T cells sorted from blood. The chain employs TRBV27 and TRBJ2-1; 11 nucleotides match TRBD2. This chain's CDR3 is CASSAPGLAELYNEQFF. The CDR3 DNA sequence: TGTGCCAGCAGCGCTCCGGGACTAGCGGAACTTTACAATGAGCAGTTCTTC.